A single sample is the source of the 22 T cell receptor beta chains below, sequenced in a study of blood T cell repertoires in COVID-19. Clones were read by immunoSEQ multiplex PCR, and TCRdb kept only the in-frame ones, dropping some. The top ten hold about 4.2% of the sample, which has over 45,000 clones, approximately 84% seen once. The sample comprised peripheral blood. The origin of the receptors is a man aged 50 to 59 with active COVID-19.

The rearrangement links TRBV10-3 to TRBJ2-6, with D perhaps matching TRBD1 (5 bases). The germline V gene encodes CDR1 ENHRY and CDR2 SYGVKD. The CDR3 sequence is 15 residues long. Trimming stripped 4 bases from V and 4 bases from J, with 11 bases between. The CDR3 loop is CAISVGAAGANVLTF. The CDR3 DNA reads TGTGCCATCAGTGTAGGGGCTGCAGGGGCCAACGTCCTGACTTTC.

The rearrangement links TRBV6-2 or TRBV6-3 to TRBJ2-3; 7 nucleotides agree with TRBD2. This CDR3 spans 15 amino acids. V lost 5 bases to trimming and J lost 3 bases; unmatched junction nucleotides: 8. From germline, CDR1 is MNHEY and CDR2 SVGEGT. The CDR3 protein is CASSGGDVVTDTQYF. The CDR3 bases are TGTGCCAGCAGTGGGGGGGACGTCGTGACAGATACGCAGTATTTT.

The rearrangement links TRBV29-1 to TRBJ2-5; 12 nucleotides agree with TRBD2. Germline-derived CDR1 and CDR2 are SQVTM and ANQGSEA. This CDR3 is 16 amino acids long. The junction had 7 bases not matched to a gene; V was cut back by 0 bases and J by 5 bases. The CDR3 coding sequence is TGCAGCGTTGAAGATTTGGCTAGCGGGGGGGCTGAGACCCAGTACTTC. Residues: CSVEDLASGGAETQYF.

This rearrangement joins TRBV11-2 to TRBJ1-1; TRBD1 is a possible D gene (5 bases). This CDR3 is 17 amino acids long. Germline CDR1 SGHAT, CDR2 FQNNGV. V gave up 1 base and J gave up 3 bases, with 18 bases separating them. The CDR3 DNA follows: TGTGCCAGCAGCTTAGGAAGTGGGAGGGGACGTGACACTGAAGCTTTCTTT. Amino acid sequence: CASSLGSGRGRDTEAFF.

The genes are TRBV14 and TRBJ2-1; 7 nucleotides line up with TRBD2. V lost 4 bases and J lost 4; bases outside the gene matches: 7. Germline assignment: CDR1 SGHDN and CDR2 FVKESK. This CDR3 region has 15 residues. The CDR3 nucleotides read TGTGCCAGCAGCCCCGGTCTAGCGGATTACAATGAGCAGTTCTTC. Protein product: CASSPGLADYNEQFF.

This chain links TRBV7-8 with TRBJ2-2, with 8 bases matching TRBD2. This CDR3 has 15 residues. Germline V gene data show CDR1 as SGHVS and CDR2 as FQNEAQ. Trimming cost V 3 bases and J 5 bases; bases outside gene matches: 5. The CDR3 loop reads CASSFGGLGTGELFF. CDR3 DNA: TGTGCCAGCAGCTTTGGGGGACTAGGGACCGGGGAGCTGTTTTTT. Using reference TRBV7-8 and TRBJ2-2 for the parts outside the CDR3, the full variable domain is GAGVSQSPRYKVAKRGQDVALRCDPISGHVSLFWYQQALGQGPEFLTYFQNEAQLDKSGLPSDRFFAERPEGSVSTLKIQRTQQEDSAVYLCASSFGGLGTGELFFGEGSRLTVL.

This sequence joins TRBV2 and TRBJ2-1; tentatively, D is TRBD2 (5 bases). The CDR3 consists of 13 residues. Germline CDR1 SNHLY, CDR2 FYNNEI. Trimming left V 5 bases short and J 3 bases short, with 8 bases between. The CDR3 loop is CASSPGSYNEQFF. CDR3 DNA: TGTGCCAGCAGTCCGGGAAGCTACAATGAGCAGTTCTTC.

CDR3 coding DNA: TGTGCCAGCAGTAACAGGGGGCGTGGGACTGAAGCTTTCTTT. Encoded protein: CASSNRGRGTEAFF. The chain is built from TRBV27 and TRBJ1-1, with 9 bases that match TRBD1. V lost 5 bases to trimming and J lost 5 bases; unmatched junction nucleotides: 6. Germline loops: CDR1 MNHEY, CDR2 SMNVEV (reference sequence). This CDR3 is built from 14 residues.

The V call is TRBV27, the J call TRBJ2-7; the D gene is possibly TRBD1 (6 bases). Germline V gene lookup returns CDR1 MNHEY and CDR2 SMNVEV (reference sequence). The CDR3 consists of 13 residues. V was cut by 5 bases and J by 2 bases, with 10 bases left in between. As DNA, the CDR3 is TGTGCCAGCAGTCGACAGGCTGCCTACGAGCAGTACTTC. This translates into CASSRQAAYEQYF.

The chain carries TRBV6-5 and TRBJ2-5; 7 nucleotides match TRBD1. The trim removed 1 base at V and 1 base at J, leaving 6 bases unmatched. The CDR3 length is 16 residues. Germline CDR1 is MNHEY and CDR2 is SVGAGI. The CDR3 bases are TGTGCCAGCAGTTACTTGTGGGGGACAGCCCAAGAGACCCAGTACTTC. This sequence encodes CASSYLWGTAQETQYF.

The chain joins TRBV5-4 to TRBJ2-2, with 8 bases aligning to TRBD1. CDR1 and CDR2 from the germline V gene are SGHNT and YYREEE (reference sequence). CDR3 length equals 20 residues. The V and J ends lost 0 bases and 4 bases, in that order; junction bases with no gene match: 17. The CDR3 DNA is TGTGCCAGCAGCTTGGCACGGGACAGGCGTAAGTATCGAGGCACCGGGGAGCTGTTTTTT. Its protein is CASSLARDRRKYRGTGELFF.

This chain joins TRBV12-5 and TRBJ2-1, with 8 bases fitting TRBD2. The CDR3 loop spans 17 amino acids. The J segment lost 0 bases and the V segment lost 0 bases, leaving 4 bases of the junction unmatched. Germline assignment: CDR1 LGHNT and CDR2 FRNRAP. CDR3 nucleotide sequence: TGTGCTAGTGGTTTGGTGATCCTAGCGGGCTCCTACAATGAGCAGTTCTTC. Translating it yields CASGLVILAGSYNEQFF.

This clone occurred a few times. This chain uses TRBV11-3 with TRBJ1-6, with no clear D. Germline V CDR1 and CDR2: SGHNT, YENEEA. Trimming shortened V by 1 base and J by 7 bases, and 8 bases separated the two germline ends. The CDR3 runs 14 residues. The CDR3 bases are TGTGCCAGCAGCTTAGGCGGCAGAAATTCACCCCTCCACTTT. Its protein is CASSLGGRNSPLHF.

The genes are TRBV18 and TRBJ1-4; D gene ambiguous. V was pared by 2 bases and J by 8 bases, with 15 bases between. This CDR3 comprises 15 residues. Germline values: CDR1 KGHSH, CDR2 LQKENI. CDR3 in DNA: TGTGCCAGCTCACCAAGTGGAGGTTTTGGGGAAAAACTGTTTTTT. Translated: CASSPSGGFGEKLFF.

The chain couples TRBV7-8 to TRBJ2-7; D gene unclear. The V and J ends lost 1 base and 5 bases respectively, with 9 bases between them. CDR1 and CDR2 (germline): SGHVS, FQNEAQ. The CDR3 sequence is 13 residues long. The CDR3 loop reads CASSLEIRDEQYF. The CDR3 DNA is TGTGCCAGCAGCTTAGAAATTCGGGACGAGCAGTACTTC.

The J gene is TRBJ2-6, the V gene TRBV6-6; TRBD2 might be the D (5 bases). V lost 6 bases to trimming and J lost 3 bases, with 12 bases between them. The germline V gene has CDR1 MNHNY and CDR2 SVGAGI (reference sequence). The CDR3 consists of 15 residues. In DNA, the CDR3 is TGTGCCAGCAGCGAACTAGGTTATGGGGCCAACGTCCTGACTTTC. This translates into CASSELGYGANVLTF.

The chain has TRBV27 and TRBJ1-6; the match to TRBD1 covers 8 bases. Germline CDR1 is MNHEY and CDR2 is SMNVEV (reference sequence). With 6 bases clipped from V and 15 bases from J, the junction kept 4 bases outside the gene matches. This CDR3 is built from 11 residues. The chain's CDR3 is CASRDREGLHF. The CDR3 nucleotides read TGTGCCAGCAGGGACAGGGAGGGCCTCCACTTT.

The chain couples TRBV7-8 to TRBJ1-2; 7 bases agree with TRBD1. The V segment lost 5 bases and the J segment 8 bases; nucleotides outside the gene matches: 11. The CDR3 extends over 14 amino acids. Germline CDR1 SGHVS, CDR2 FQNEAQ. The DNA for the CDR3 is TGTGCCAGCAGCAGTTCAGGGGGGTCCAGGGGCTACACCTTC. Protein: CASSSSGGSRGYTF.

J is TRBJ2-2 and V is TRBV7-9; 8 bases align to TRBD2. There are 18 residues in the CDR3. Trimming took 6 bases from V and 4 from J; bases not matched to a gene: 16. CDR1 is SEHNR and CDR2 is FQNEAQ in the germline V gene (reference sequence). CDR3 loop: CASSRTSGGITLTGELFF. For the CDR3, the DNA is TGTGCCAGCAGTCGGACTTCGGGGGGGATCACTCTCACCGGGGAGCTGTTTTTT.

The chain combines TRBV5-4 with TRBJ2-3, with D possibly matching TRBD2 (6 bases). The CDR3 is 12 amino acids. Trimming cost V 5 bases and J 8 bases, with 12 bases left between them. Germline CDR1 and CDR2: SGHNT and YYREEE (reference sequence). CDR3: CASRAGSATQYF. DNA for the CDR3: TGTGCCAGCAGGGCCGGGAGCGCTACGCAGTATTTT.

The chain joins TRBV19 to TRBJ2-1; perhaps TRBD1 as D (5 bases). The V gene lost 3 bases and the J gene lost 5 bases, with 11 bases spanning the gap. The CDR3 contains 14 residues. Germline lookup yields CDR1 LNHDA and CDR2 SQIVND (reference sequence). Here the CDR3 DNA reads TGTGCCAGTAGTATCAGGGTTGGTGACAATGAGCAGTTCTTC. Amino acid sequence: CASSIRVGDNEQFF.

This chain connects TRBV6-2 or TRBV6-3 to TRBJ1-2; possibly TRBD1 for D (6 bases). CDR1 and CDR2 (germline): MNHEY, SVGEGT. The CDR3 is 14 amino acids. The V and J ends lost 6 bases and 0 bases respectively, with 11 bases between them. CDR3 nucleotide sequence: TGTGCCAGCAGCCCAGGGGTCGCTAACTATGGCTACACCTTC. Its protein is CASSPGVANYGYTF.